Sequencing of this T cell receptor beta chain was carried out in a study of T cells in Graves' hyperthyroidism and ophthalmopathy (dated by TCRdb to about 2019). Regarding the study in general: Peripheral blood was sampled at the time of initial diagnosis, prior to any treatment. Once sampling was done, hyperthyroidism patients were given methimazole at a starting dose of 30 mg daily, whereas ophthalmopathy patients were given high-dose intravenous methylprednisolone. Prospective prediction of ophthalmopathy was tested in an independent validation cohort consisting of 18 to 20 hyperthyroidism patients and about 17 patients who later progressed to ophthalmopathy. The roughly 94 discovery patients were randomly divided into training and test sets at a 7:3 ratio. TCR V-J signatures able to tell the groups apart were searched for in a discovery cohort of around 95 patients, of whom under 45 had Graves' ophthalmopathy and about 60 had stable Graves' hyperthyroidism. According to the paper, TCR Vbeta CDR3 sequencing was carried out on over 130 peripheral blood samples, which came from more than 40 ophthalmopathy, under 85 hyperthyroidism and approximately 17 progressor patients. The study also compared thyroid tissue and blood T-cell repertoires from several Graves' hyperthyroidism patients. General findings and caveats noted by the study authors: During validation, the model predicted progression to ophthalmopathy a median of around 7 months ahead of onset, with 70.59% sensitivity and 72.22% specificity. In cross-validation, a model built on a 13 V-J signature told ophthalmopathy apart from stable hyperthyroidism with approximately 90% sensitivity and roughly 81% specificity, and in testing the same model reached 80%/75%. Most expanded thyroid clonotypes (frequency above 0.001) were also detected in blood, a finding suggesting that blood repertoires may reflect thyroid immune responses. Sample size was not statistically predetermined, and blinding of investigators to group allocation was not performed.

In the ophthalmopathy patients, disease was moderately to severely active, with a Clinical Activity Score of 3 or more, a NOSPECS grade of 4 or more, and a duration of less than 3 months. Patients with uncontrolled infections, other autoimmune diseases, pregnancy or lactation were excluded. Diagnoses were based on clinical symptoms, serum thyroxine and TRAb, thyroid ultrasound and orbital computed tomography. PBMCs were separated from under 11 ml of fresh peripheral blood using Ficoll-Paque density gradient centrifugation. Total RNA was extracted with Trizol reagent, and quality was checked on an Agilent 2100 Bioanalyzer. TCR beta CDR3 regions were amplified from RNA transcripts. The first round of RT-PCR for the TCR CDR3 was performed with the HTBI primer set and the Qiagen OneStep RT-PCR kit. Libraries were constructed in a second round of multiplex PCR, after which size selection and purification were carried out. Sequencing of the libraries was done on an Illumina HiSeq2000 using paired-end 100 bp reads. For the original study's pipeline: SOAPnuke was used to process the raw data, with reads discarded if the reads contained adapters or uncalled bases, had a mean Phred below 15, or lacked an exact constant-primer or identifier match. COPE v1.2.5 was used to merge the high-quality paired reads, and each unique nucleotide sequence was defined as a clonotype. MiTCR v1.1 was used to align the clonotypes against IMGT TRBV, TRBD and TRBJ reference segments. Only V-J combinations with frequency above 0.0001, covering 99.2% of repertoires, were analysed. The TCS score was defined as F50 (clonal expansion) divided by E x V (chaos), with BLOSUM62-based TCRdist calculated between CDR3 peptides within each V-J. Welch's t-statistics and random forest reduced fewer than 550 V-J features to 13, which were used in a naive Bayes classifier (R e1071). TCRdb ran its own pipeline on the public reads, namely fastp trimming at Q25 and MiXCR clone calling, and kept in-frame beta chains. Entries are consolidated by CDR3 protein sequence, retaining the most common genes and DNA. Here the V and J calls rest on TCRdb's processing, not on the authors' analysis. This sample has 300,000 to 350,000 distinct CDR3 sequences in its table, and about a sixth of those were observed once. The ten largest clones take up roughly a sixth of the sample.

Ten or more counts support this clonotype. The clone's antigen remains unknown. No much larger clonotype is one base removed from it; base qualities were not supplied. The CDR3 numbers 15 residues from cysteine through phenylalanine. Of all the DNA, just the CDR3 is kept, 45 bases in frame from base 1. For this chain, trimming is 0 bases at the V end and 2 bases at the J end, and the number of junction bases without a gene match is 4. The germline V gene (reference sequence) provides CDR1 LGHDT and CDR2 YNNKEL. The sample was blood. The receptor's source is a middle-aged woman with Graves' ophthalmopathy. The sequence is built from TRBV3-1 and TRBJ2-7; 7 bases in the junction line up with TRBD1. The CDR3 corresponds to CASSQDQGTAYEQYF. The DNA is TGTGCCAGCAGCCAAGATCAGGGGACAGCCTACGAGCAGTACTTC.